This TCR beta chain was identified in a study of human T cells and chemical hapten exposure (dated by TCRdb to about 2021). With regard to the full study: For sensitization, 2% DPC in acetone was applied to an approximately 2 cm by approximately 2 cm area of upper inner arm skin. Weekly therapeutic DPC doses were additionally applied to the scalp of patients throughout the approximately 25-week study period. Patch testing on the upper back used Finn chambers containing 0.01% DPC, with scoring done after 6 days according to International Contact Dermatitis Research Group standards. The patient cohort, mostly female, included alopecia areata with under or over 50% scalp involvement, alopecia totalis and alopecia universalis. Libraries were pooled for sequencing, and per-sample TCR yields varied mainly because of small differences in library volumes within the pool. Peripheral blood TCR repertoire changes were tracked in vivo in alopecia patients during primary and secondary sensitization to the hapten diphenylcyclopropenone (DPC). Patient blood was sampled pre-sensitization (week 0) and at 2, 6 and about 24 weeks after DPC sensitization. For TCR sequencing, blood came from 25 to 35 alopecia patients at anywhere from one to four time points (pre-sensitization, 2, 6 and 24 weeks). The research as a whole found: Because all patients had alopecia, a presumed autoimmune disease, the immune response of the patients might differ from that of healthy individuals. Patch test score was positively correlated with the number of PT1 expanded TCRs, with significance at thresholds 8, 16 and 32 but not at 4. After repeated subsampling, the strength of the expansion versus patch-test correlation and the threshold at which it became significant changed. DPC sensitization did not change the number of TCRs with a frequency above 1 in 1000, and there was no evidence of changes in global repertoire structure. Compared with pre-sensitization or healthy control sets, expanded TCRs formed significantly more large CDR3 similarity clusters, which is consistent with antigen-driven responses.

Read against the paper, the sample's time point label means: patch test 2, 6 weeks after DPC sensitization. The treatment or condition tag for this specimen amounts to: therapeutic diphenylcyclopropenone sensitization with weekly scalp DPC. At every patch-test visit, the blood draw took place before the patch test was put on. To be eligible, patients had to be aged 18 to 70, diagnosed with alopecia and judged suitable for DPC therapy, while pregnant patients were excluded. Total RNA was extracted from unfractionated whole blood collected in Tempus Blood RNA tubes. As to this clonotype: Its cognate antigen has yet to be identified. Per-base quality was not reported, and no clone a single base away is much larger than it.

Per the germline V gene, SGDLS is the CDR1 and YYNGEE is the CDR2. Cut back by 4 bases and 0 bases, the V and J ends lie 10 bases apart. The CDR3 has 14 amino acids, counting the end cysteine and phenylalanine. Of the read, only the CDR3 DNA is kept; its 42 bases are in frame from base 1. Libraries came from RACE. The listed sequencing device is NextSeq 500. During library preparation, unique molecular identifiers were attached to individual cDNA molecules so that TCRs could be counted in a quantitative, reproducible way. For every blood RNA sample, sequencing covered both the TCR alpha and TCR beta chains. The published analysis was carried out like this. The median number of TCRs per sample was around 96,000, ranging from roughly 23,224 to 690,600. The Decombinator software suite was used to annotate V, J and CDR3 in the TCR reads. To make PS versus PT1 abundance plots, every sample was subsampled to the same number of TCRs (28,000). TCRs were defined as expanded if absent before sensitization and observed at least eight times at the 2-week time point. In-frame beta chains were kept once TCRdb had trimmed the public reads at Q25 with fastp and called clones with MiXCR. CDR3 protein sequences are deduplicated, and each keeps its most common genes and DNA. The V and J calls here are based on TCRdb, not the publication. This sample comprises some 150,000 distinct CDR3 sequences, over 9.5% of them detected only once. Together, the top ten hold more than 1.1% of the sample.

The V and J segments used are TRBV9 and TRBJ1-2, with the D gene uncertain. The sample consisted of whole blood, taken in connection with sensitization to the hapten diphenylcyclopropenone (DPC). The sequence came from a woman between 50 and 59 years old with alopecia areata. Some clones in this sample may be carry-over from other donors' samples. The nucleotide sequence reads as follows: TGTGCCAGCAGCCCCCGATGGGCTAACTATGGCTACACCTTC. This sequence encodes CASSPRWANYGYTF.